The 13 T cell receptor beta chains below come from one sample, sequenced in a study of T cell responses to AZD1222 COVID-19 vaccine. Assay: immunoSEQ multiplex PCR; the TCRdb copy retains only in-frame clones and omits some. This table has approximately 74,000 clones, about 85% appearing once. This material consisted of peripheral blood, taken 28 days after the second AZD1222 dose. The receptors shown here come from an adult who received the AZD1222 COVID-19 vaccine.

The CDR3 loop is CASSPRGISNQPQHF. The CDR3, as DNA: TGTGCCAGCTCACCACGAGGGATTAGCAATCAGCCCCAGCATTTT. The chain joins TRBV18 to TRBJ1-5, with D unresolved. Trimming pared 1 base from V and 0 bases from J, leaving 7 bases between. The CDR3 loop spans 15 amino acids. CDR1 is KGHSH, CDR2 LQKENI, per germline.

This sequence joins TRBV3-1 (or the pseudogene TRBV3-2) and TRBJ2-1, with a weak D call TRBD2 (5 bases). Looked up from germline, CDR1 is LGHDT and CDR2 is YNNKEL (reference sequence). This CDR3 region has 15 residues. Trimming cost V 4 bases and J 6 bases, with 16 bases left between them. The CDR3 DNA reads as TGTGCCAGCAGCCTCCGGCCCAGTCGGGGCAATGAGCAGTTCTTC. It codes for CASSLRPSRGNEQFF.

This clone came up a few times. CDR3 region: CASMGSYNSPLHF. The CDR3 DNA follows: TGTGCCAGCATGGGAAGTTATAATTCACCCCTCCACTTT. The chain uses TRBV2 and TRBJ1-6, with no clear D. The germline V and J ends were trimmed by 7 bases and 4 bases, with 8 bases remaining between them. The CDR3 spans 13 residues. Germline V gene lookup returns CDR1 SNHLY and CDR2 FYNNEI. The full variable domain, completed using reference TRBV2 and TRBJ1-6, is EPEVTQTPSHQVTQMGQEVILRCVPISNHLYFYWYRQILGQKVEFLVSFYNNEISEKSEIFDDQFSVERPDGSNFTLKIRSTKLEDSAMYFCASMGSYNSPLHFGNGTRLTVT.

This chain connects TRBV9 to TRBJ1-2, with 8 bases matching TRBD1. V lost 1 base to trimming and J lost 10 bases; unmatched junction nucleotides: 6. The CDR3 sequence is 13 residues long. Germline CDR1 is SGDLS and CDR2 is YYNGEE. This CDR3 reads CASSVLDRGSYTF. The CDR3 DNA is TGTGCCAGCAGCGTACTAGACAGGGGTTCCTACACCTTC.

The rearrangement links TRBV7-8 to TRBJ2-7; no firm D call. This CDR3 has 19 residues. Germline-derived CDR1 and CDR2 are SGHVS and FQNEAQ. Trimming cost V 0 bases and J 2 bases, with 23 bases left between them. The CDR3, as DNA: TGTGCCAGCAGCTTAGCTATTGTGTCAGGCATCCCCGAGACCTACGAGCAGTACTTC. Translating it yields CASSLAIVSGIPETYEQYF. The full variable domain, with the rest looked up from reference TRBV7-8 and TRBJ2-7, is GAGVSQSPRYKVAKRGQDVALRCDPISGHVSLFWYQQALGQGPEFLTYFQNEAQLDKSGLPSDRFFAERPEGSVSTLKIQRTQQEDSAVYLCASSLAIVSGIPETYEQYFGPGTRLTVT.

There are a few counts of this clone. V and J are TRBV27 and TRBJ2-7, with D perhaps TRBD1 (5 bases). This CDR3 comprises 15 residues. Germline CDR1 is MNHEY and CDR2 is SMNVEV (reference sequence). Trimming stripped 5 bases from V and 1 base from J, with 15 bases between. CDR3 DNA sequence: TGTGCCAGCAGTCGCCGCGCAGGGCTATCCTACGAGCAGTACTTC. Encoded protein: CASSRRAGLSYEQYF.

The chain joins TRBV6-5 to TRBJ1-5; D not certain. Trimming shortened V by 0 bases and J by 2 bases, and 5 bases separated the two germline ends. Germline loops: CDR1 MNHEY, CDR2 SVGAGI. The CDR3 consists of 14 residues. CDR3 region: CASSYSRGNQPQHF. CDR3 nucleotide sequence: TGTGCCAGCAGTTACTCTAGGGGCAATCAGCCCCAGCATTTT.

The CDR3 loop reads CASSAPRTGASSGNTIYF. Written as DNA, the CDR3 is TGTGCCAGCAGCGCCCCGAGGACAGGGGCCTCCTCTGGAAACACCATATATTTT. This chain links TRBV9 with TRBJ1-3; 9 positions agree with TRBD1. Germline CDR1 and CDR2: SGDLS and YYNGEE. Germline trimming cut 3 bases from V and 0 bases from J; bases unmatched to any gene: 10. This CDR3 is 18 amino acids long.

J is TRBJ1-1 and V is TRBV10-1, with D maybe TRBD1 (6 bases). Trimming shortened V by 4 bases and J by 6 bases, and 12 bases separated the two germline ends. The CDR3 contains 13 residues. The germline CDR1 and CDR2 sequences are WNHNN and SYGVQD (reference sequence). The CDR3 reads CASSASGVSEAFF. For the CDR3, the DNA is TGCGCCAGCAGTGCCTCAGGGGTCTCTGAAGCTTTCTTT.

The rearrangement joins TRBV25-1 to TRBJ1-1, with unresolved D. The V gene lost 4 bases and the J gene lost 1 base, with 7 bases spanning the gap. The CDR3 length is 13 residues. Germline CDR1 MGHDK, CDR2 SYGVNS. CDR3: CASSVGANTEAFF. CDR3 in DNA: TGTGCCAGCAGTGTGGGTGCGAACACTGAAGCTTTCTTT.

The gene calls are TRBV5-1 and TRBJ1-6; D is perhaps TRBD1 (6 bases). V lost 0 bases, J lost 3 bases, and 13 bases lay in between. The CDR3 runs to 17 residues. Germline assignment: CDR1 SGHRS and CDR2 YFSETQ. For the CDR3, the DNA is TGCGCCAGCAGCTTGGATGGGGGCCACTACTATAATTCACCCCTCCACTTT. It is translated as CASSLDGGHYYNSPLHF.

The chain couples TRBV2 to TRBJ2-7, with 7 positions matching TRBD1. There are 14 residues in the CDR3. The germline CDR1 and CDR2 sequences are SNHLY and FYNNEI. Trimming at V came to 3 bases and at J to 6 bases, leaving 8 bases not matched to a gene. Here the CDR3 DNA reads TGTGCCAGCAGTGAGGAGAGGGGGCGAGGCGAGCAGTACTTC. Translated: CASSEERGRGEQYF.

This clone was recorded only once. The V call is TRBV12-3 or TRBV12-4, the J call TRBJ2-1; 14 bases line up with TRBD2. CDR3 size: 13 residues. The J segment lost 12 bases and the V segment lost 6 bases, leaving 4 bases of the junction unmatched. CDR3 sequence: CASRGTSGSRQFF. CDR3 DNA sequence: TGTGCCAGCAGGGGGACTAGCGGGAGTCGGCAGTTCTTC.